The 30 T cell receptor beta chains below all came from one sample that was sequenced in a study of T cell repertoires in cytomegalovirus infection. MiXCR was run by TCRdb on the reads, yielding one entry per CDR3 protein. This sample carries about 150,000 distinct CDR3 sequences, 23% of them seen once, and the ten largest clones take over 9.5%. Source material: PBMCs. All receptors come from a human donor in good health (CMV status not recorded). Some clones in this sample may be carry-over from other donors' samples.

This clonotype was recorded a few times. The rearrangement links TRBV5-8 to TRBJ2-1; no firm D call. The germline V gene encodes CDR1 SGHTS and CDR2 YDEGEE. Trimming stripped 1 base from V and 5 bases from J, with 10 bases between. The CDR3 length is 14 residues. CDR3 amino acids: CASSLPLRHNEQFF. CDR3 in DNA: TGTGCCAGCAGCTTGCCCCTCCGGCACAATGAGCAGTTCTTC.

The chain combines TRBV29-1 with TRBJ2-1; 13 positions agree with TRBD2. The CDR3 length is 14 residues. Germline CDR1 is SQVTM and CDR2 is ANQGSEA. Unmatched junction bases numbered 5, after V lost 4 bases and J lost 8 bases. The CDR3 region is CSVGGLAGVHEQFF. CDR3 nucleotide sequence: TGCAGCGTTGGTGGACTAGCGGGAGTGCATGAGCAGTTCTTC.

This clonotype showed up just a few times. The V and J genes are TRBV10-3 and TRBJ2-7, with 11 bases fitting TRBD2. The CDR3 runs to 15 residues. CDR1 and CDR2 (germline): ENHRY, SYGVKD. J gave up 3 bases and V 4 bases, and 5 bases lay outside the gene matches. CDR3 amino acids: CAISAKTSGVYEQYF. The DNA for the CDR3 is TGTGCCATCAGTGCTAAGACTAGCGGGGTCTACGAGCAGTACTTC.

The chain employs TRBV28 and TRBJ2-1; D perhaps matches TRBD1 (7 bases). In germline, CDR1 is MDHEN, CDR2 SYDVKM. CDR3 length equals 17 residues. Trimming removed 3 bases at V and 8 bases at J, with 23 bases between. CDR3 loop: CASSFSKTGEVSYEQFF. CDR3 DNA sequence: TGTGCCAGCAGTTTTTCGAAAACAGGGGAGGTATCGTATGAGCAGTTCTTC.

The gene calls are TRBV6-5 and TRBJ2-1; D perhaps matches TRBD2 (5 bases). Germline loops: CDR1 MNHEY, CDR2 SVGAGI. CDR3 size: 14 residues. V lost 7 bases, J lost 5 bases, and 15 bases lay in between. The CDR3 DNA follows: TGTGCCAGCACCGATACCCGGGGAAACAATGAGCAGTTCTTC. Translation: CASTDTRGNNEQFF.

The gene calls are TRBV28 and TRBJ2-3; 9 bases align to TRBD2. The CDR3 is 16 residues long. V trimming: 3 bases; J trimming: 6 bases; junction bases outside the gene matches: 10. Germline V gene lookup returns CDR1 MDHEN and CDR2 SYDVKM. The CDR3 bases are TGTGCCAGCAGTTTTATTTTTAGCGGGGGCGGGGATACGCAGTATTTT. Amino acids: CASSFIFSGGGDTQYF.

A few counts support this clonotype. The CDR3 DNA follows: TGTGCCAGCAGTTACTCCGGGGGCGGCCAGACCCAGTACTTC. Amino acids: CASSYSGGGQTQYF. V is TRBV6-5 and J is TRBJ2-5; D is possibly TRBD1 or TRBD2 (6 bases each). The V gene's germline CDR1 is MNHEY and CDR2 SVGAGI. This CDR3 has 14 residues. The V and J ends lost 0 bases and 6 bases respectively, with 11 bases between them.

This clonotype has more than one count but fewer than ten. The V and J genes are TRBV5-4 and TRBJ1-4; 9 bases agree with TRBD1. Trimming cost V 0 bases and J 6 bases; bases outside gene matches: 3. Germline values: CDR1 SGHNT, CDR2 YYREEE (reference sequence). The length of the CDR3 is 15 residues. For the CDR3, the DNA is TGTGCCAGCAGCTTGGCAGGGACAGGGCATGAAAAACTGTTTTTT. Translating gives CASSLAGTGHEKLFF.

This clonotype was counted once. The chain joins TRBV6-2 or TRBV6-3 to TRBJ2-7, with 9 bases fitting TRBD2. CDR3 length: 18 amino acids. Unmatched junction bases numbered 9, after V lost 0 bases and J lost 0 bases. Germline V lookup: CDR1 MNHEY, CDR2 SVGEGT. The CDR3 here is CASSYSLRGRVSSYEQYF. For the CDR3, the DNA is TGTGCCAGCAGTTACTCGTTACGCGGGAGGGTAAGCTCCTACGAGCAGTACTTC.

This clonotype was recorded a few times. The chain is built from TRBV6-1 and TRBJ1-2; 7 bases map to TRBD1. The CDR3 runs 14 residues. V shed 7 bases and J 5 bases; nucleotides not matched to a gene: 10. CDR1 and CDR2 from the germline V gene are MNHNS and SASEGT. CDR3 sequence reads: CASTENPQGYGYTF. The DNA of the CDR3 is TGTGCCAGCACCGAAAACCCACAGGGGTATGGCTACACCTTC.

The chain's CDR3 is CASSLGGSIAKNIQYF. The CDR3 nucleotides are TGTGCCAGCAGCTTGGGAGGGAGTATTGCCAAAAACATTCAGTACTTC. The chain employs TRBV7-3 and TRBJ2-4; 7 positions agree with TRBD2. The CDR3 length is 16 residues. Trimming removed 3 bases from V and 1 base from J; junction bases left unmatched: 6. CDR1 and CDR2 (germline): SGHTA, FQGTGA.

This clonotype was counted a few times. The rearrangement uses TRBV10-3 and TRBJ1-2; possible D gene TRBD1, 6 bases. Trimming pared 3 bases from V and 3 bases from J, leaving 11 bases between. Germline V lookup: CDR1 ENHRY, CDR2 SYGVKD. The CDR3 contains 14 residues. CDR3 amino acids: CAISEGGADYGYTF. CDR3 sequence (DNA): TGTGCCATCAGTGAAGGGGGGGCCGACTATGGCTACACCTTC.

This rearrangement joins TRBV5-1 to TRBJ2-1; 8 bases align to TRBD2. The CDR3 consists of 15 residues. Losses at the gene ends were 3 bases for V and 10 bases for J; bases not matched to a gene: 12. CDR1 SGHRS and CDR2 YFSETQ come from the germline V gene. The CDR3, as DNA: TGCGCCAGCAGCTCGGGGCTAGCGGGCTCCATGGAGCAGTTCTTC. It translates to CASSSGLAGSMEQFF.

This chain links TRBV12-3 or TRBV12-4 with TRBJ1-4; D is unresolved. The CDR3 length is 18 residues. Trimming removed 1 base at V and 7 bases at J, with 22 bases between. Here the CDR3 reads CASSLDVSAAQAGEKLFF. CDR3 in DNA: TGTGCCAGCAGTTTAGATGTCAGTGCGGCTCAGGCTGGTGAAAAACTGTTTTTT.

This clonotype was seen at least ten times. The chain recombines TRBV7-2 with TRBJ1-1; TRBD1 is a possible D gene (5 bases). The CDR3 covers 13 residues. The germline CDR1 and CDR2 sequences are SGHTA and FQGNSA. V lost 5 bases and J lost 5, with 12 bases in between. The CDR3 bases are TGTGCCAGCAGCCTTCAGGGATGGACTGAAGCTTTCTTT. Its protein product is CASSLQGWTEAFF.

This clonotype was detected once. The chain joins TRBV9 to TRBJ1-2; the match to TRBD1 covers 7 bases. V shed 4 bases and J 6 bases; nucleotides not matched to a gene: 3. CDR3 length: 12 amino acids. CDR1 is SGDLS and CDR2 is YYNGEE in the germline V gene. CDR3 bases: TGTGCCAGCAGCACGACAGGGAATGGCTACACCTTC. Amino acids: CASSTTGNGYTF.

CDR3 nucleotides: TGTGCCAGCTCACCGGGGCCAGGGCCCCAAGAGACCCAGTACTTC. Amino acids: CASSPGPGPQETQYF. J is TRBJ2-5 and V is TRBV18, with D possibly TRBD1 on 5 matching bases. Germline V CDR1 and CDR2: KGHSH, LQKENI. Between the trimmed V and J ends, which lost 3 bases and 1 base, there was a span of 12 bases. This CDR3 is 15 amino acids long.

The CDR3 DNA is TGTGCCATCAGTGAGTCGATTGCAGGGGGCGGTCCTGGGGCCAACGTCCTGACTTTC. It encodes CAISESIAGGGPGANVLTF. The chain joins TRBV10-3 to TRBJ2-6; 8 bases line up with TRBD1. This CDR3 region has 19 residues. The junction had 9 bases not matched to a gene; V was cut back by 0 bases and J by 2 bases. CDR1 is ENHRY, CDR2 SYGVKD, per germline.

The V call is TRBV7-9, the J call TRBJ1-6; D remains unclear. The CDR3 sequence is 14 residues long. V was pared by 5 bases and J by 9 bases, with 14 bases between. The germline V gene encodes CDR1 SEHNR and CDR2 FQNEAQ (reference sequence). For the CDR3, the DNA is TGTGCCAGCAGCCCGTTTGTGGGGAGTTCACCCCTCCACTTT. Its translation is CASSPFVGSSPLHF. Full variable domain (remainder filled in from reference TRBV7-9 and TRBJ1-6): DTGVSQNPRHKITKRGQNVTFRCDPISEHNRLYWYRQTLGQGPEFLTYFQNEAQLEKSRLLSDRFSAERPKGSFSTLEIQRTEQGDSAMYLCASSPFVGSSPLHFGNGTRLTVT.

This clonotype was seen a handful of times. This chain joins TRBV6-6 and TRBJ2-7; 8 bases align to TRBD2. The V gene end was trimmed by 4 bases and the J gene end by 3 bases; junction bases not matched to a gene: 8. This CDR3 comprises 15 residues. The germline CDR1 and CDR2 sequences are MNHNY and SVGAGI (reference sequence). The CDR3 region is CASSSPGLVNYEQYF. The CDR3 coding sequence is TGTGCCAGCAGTTCACCGGGACTAGTTAACTACGAGCAGTACTTC.

This clonotype appeared a few times. The chain carries TRBV20-1 and TRBJ1-2, with TRBD1 identical over 8 bases. Germline V gene lookup returns CDR1 DFQATT and CDR2 SNEGSKA (reference sequence). This CDR3 has 15 amino acids. V shed 1 base, J shed 3 bases, and the junction held 7 bases outside the gene matches. CDR3 coding DNA: TGCAGTGCTAGAGCTCCCGGGACAGGAGACTATGGCTACACCTTC. It translates to CSARAPGTGDYGYTF.

In this sample, this clonotype turned up a few times. The J gene is TRBJ2-5, the V gene TRBV20-1; D gene uncertain. This CDR3 is built from 12 residues. Trimming stripped 0 bases from V and 5 bases from J, with 7 bases between. The germline gives CDR1 DFQATT, CDR2 SNEGSKA (reference sequence). The CDR3 protein is CSARDPPETQYF. DNA of the CDR3: TGCAGTGCTAGAGATCCTCCGGAGACCCAGTACTTC.

This clonotype was observed a handful of times. The V gene is TRBV5-6, the J gene TRBJ2-1, with 7 nucleotides matching TRBD2. The CDR3 contains 16 residues. V was pared by 4 bases and J by 4 bases, with 11 bases of the junction left unmatched. CDR1 SGHDT and CDR2 YYEEEE come from the germline V gene. CDR3 sequence: CASSPLGGDLYNEQFF. The CDR3 DNA follows: TGTGCCAGCAGCCCACTGGGGGGGGATCTTTACAATGAGCAGTTCTTC.

In its sample, this clonotype was seen many times. The V and J genes are TRBV28 and TRBJ2-1; 7 bases agree with TRBD2. CDR1 is MDHEN, CDR2 SYDVKM, per germline. The trim removed 3 bases at V and 5 bases at J, leaving 16 bases unmatched. CDR3 length equals 18 residues. The CDR3 DNA is TGTGCCAGCAGTTTTAATCCCCGACTAGCTTCCACTGACAATGAGCAGTTCTTC. Translated, it gives CASSFNPRLASTDNEQFF. Combining the CDR3 with reference TRBV28 and TRBJ2-1 gives the whole variable domain DVKVTQSSRYLVKRTGEKVFLECVQDMDHENMFWYRQDPGLGLRLIYFSYDVKMKEKGDIPEGYSVSREKKERFSLILESASTNQTSMYLCASSFNPRLASTDNEQFFGPGTRLTVL.

This clonotype was observed once. The gene calls are TRBV5-1 and TRBJ2-2; 10 bases are shared with TRBD2. There are 18 residues in the CDR3. The germline gives CDR1 SGHRS, CDR2 YFSETQ. Trimming removed 4 bases from V and 0 bases from J; junction bases left unmatched: 9. The CDR3 region is CASSILAGDYANTGELFF. The CDR3 DNA follows: TGCGCCAGCAGCATTCTAGCGGGGGACTACGCGAACACCGGGGAGCTGTTTTTT.

This clonotype was seen a handful of times. The rearrangement uses TRBV28 and TRBJ2-1; 7 positions match TRBD2. The CDR3 consists of 18 residues. Germline lookup yields CDR1 MDHEN and CDR2 SYDVKM. V was pared by 4 bases and J by 0 bases, with 12 bases of the junction left unmatched. The CDR3 sequence is CASSWIPGLPSSYNEQFF. In DNA, the CDR3 is TGTGCCAGCAGTTGGATTCCGGGACTACCGAGCTCCTACAATGAGCAGTTCTTC. The full variable domain, with the rest looked up from reference TRBV28 and TRBJ2-1, is DVKVTQSSRYLVKRTGEKVFLECVQDMDHENMFWYRQDPGLGLRLIYFSYDVKMKEKGDIPEGYSVSREKKERFSLILESASTNQTSMYLCASSWIPGLPSSYNEQFFGPGTRLTVL.

This clonotype came up a few times. This rearrangement joins TRBV7-2 to TRBJ2-2, with D maybe TRBD2 (6 bases). This CDR3 is 16 amino acids long. With 3 bases removed from V and 6 bases from J, the gap between germline ends came to 17 bases. Germline lookup yields CDR1 SGHTA and CDR2 FQGNSA. The CDR3 here is CASSLKGGAQAGELFF. DNA for the CDR3: TGTGCCAGCAGCTTGAAGGGCGGGGCCCAAGCCGGGGAGCTGTTTTTT.

This clonotype showed up just a few times. The J gene is TRBJ1-2, the V gene TRBV12-3 or TRBV12-4, with unresolved D. V lost 6 bases, J lost 2 bases, and 10 bases lay in between. The CDR3 consists of 13 residues. The CDR3 reads CASREDPNYGYTF. The CDR3 DNA reads TGTGCCAGCAGAGAGGACCCCAACTATGGCTACACCTTC.

The table lists this clonotype with a count of one. J is TRBJ1-1 and V is TRBV20-1; TRBD1 agrees at 8 bases. V was pared by 0 bases and J by 1 base, with 7 bases of the junction left unmatched. The CDR3 has 16 residues. The germline CDR1 and CDR2 sequences are DFQATT and SNEGSKA (reference sequence). The CDR3 bases are TGCAGTGCTAGAGAGCCCCGGGGGACAGGGAACACTGAAGCTTTCTTT. Protein product: CSAREPRGTGNTEAFF.

This clonotype was counted between two and nine times. V and J are TRBV7-9 and TRBJ2-1, with D perhaps being TRBD1 or TRBD2 (5 bases each). Between the trimmed V and J ends, which lost 3 bases and 2 bases, there was a span of 14 bases. Germline values: CDR1 SEHNR, CDR2 FQNEAQ (reference sequence). The CDR3 has 16 amino acids. DNA for the CDR3: TGTGCCAGCAGCTTTCGGGACCCCCCAACCTACAATGAGCAGTTCTTC. Protein sequence: CASSFRDPPTYNEQFF. Supplemented by reference TRBV7-9 and TRBJ2-1, the full variable domain reads DTGVSQNPRHKITKRGQNVTFRCDPISEHNRLYWYRQTLGQGPEFLTYFQNEAQLEKSRLLSDRFSAERPKGSFSTLEIQRTEQGDSAMYLCASSFRDPPTYNEQFFGPGTRLTVL.